A single sample gave rise to the 22 T cell receptor beta chains below, sequenced in a study of neurological immune-mediated disorders. A single record per CDR3 protein comes from TCRdb applying MiXCR to the 5' RACE reads. This table has 26,000 or so distinct CDR3 sequences, around 12% appearing once. Sequenced: PBMCs. The receptors originated from a man in his sixties in good health.

This clonotype was counted at least ten times. The rearrangement joins TRBV5-1 to TRBJ2-5; a weak D match, TRBD2 (6 bases). Trimming stripped 2 bases from V and 2 bases from J, with 13 bases between. CDR1 and CDR2 (germline): SGHRS, YFSETQ. This CDR3 has 15 amino acids. In DNA form, the CDR3 reads TGCGCCAGCAGCTTTTCTACCGGGACTCAAGAGACCCAGTACTTC. It translates to CASSFSTGTQETQYF.

This clonotype was observed many times. V and J are TRBV5-1 and TRBJ2-1; a weak D match, TRBD2 (7 bases). Trimming cost V 4 bases and J 4 bases, with 15 bases left between them. Per germline, CDR1 SGHRS and CDR2 YFSETQ. CDR3 length: 15 residues. The CDR3 protein is CASSQGGGGYNEQFF. The CDR3 DNA is TGCGCCAGCAGCCAAGGGGGGGGCGGATACAATGAGCAGTTCTTC.

This clonotype was counted many times. CDR3 sequence: CASSQQPYQETQYF. CDR3 nucleotides: TGTGCCAGCAGTCAACAGCCTTACCAAGAGACCCAGTACTTC. The chain combines TRBV28 with TRBJ2-5, with D uncertain. Germline values: CDR1 MDHEN, CDR2 SYDVKM. Trimming stripped 5 bases from V and 0 bases from J, with 10 bases between. This CDR3 is 14 amino acids long.

This clonotype was observed many times. The chain carries TRBV7-9 and TRBJ2-1; no reliable D call. V was clipped by 0 bases and J by 0 bases, with 6 bases between them. CDR3 length: 15 residues. Looked up from germline, CDR1 is SEHNR and CDR2 is FQNEAQ (reference sequence). The CDR3 DNA reads TGTGCCAGCAGCTTAGCGTGGAGCTCCTACAATGAGCAGTTCTTC. Its protein product is CASSLAWSSYNEQFF.

By its share, this clonotype is medium-sized. V usage is TRBV29-1 and J usage is TRBJ2-1; D remains ambiguous. Germline lookup yields CDR1 SQVTM and CDR2 ANQGSEA. Trimming removed 6 bases from V and 5 bases from J, with 14 bases in between. The CDR3 sequence is 13 residues long. The CDR3 region is CSVEDLPNNEQFF. The CDR3 bases are TGCAGCGTCGAGGATCTGCCCAACAATGAGCAGTTCTTC.

In this sample, this clonotype turned up many times. This chain links TRBV29-1 with TRBJ2-3; 7 bases fit TRBD2. The CDR3 spans 14 residues. The junction had 2 bases not matched to a gene; V was cut back by 2 bases and J by 0 bases. CDR1 and CDR2 (germline): SQVTM, ANQGSEA. Written as DNA, the CDR3 is TGCAGCGTTGAAACCGGGAGGAGCACAGATACGCAGTATTTT. Translating gives CSVETGRSTDTQYF.

This clonotype was recorded at least ten times. V usage is TRBV12-3 or TRBV12-4 and J usage is TRBJ2-3, with a possible D match to TRBD2 (5 bases). The CDR3 covers 14 residues. The germline V and J ends were trimmed by 3 bases and 2 bases, with 9 bases remaining between them. The CDR3 nucleotides are TGTGCCAGCAGTTTGGAGGTACACACAGATACGCAGTATTTT. Translation gives CASSLEVHTDTQYF.

This clonotype was counted ten times or more. The CDR3 nucleotides are TGCGCCAGCAGCTTGGACTTTGTAAAGACCCAGTACTTC. Protein sequence: CASSLDFVKTQYF. V is TRBV5-1 and J is TRBJ2-5; D unclear. V lost 0 bases to trimming and J lost 6 bases, with 9 bases between them. The CDR3 sequence is 13 residues long. Germline V gene lookup returns CDR1 SGHRS and CDR2 YFSETQ. Full variable domain (missing parts from reference TRBV5-1 and TRBJ2-5): KAGVTQTPRYLIKTRGQQVTLSCSPISGHRSVSWYQQTPGQGLQFLFEYFSETQRNKGNFPGRFSGRQFSNSRSEMNVSTLELGDSALYLCASSLDFVKTQYFGPGTRLLVL.

This clonotype occurred many times. V is TRBV7-3 and J is TRBJ2-3; D might be TRBD2 (6 bases). Looked up from germline, CDR1 is SGHTA and CDR2 is FQGTGA. CDR3 length: 15 amino acids. V dropped 0 bases and J dropped 4 bases, with 11 bases sitting between them. DNA for the CDR3: TGTGCCAGCAGCTTAACGGGGGGTACGGCAGATACGCAGTATTTT. It yields the protein CASSLTGGTADTQYF.

This clonotype was found a few times. This chain connects TRBV7-6 to TRBJ2-7; 8 bases are shared with TRBD2. Trimming removed 5 bases from V and 6 bases from J; junction bases left unmatched: 6. The germline gives CDR1 SGHVS, CDR2 FNYEAQ. The CDR3 sequence is 13 residues long. CDR3 bases: TGTGCCAGCAGCCTACGACTAGCGACCGAGCAGTACTTC. Its protein product is CASSLRLATEQYF.

This clonotype was detected ten times or more. This chain connects TRBV19 to TRBJ1-5; 10 bases fit TRBD1. CDR3 length: 16 residues. Germline CDR1 is LNHDA and CDR2 is SQIVND (reference sequence). Trimming cost V 2 bases and J 5 bases; bases outside gene matches: 6. In DNA form, the CDR3 reads TGTGCCAGTAGTATAAGCGGACAGGGGGTGCATCAGCCCCAGCATTTT. It specifies CASSISGQGVHQPQHF. Drawing the rest from reference TRBV19 and TRBJ1-5, the complete variable domain is DGGITQSPKYLFRKEGQNVTLSCEQNLNHDAMYWYRQDPGQGLRLIYYSQIVNDFQKGDIAEGYSVSREKKESFPLTVTSAQKNPTAFYLCASSISGQGVHQPQHFGDGTRLSIL.

The table lists this clonotype with a few counts. This rearrangement joins TRBV6-2 or TRBV6-3 to TRBJ1-5; possibly TRBD1 for D (6 bases). Between the trimmed V and J ends, which lost 6 bases and 3 bases, there was a span of 15 bases. CDR3 length: 15 residues. Germline V gene data show CDR1 as MNHEY and CDR2 as SVGEGT. DNA for the CDR3: TGTGCCAGCAGACGGGACAACGCCTTCAATCAGCCCCAGCATTTT. Its translation is CASRRDNAFNQPQHF.

This clonotype was observed at least ten times. V is TRBV5-1 and J is TRBJ2-1, with D uncertain. The CDR3 runs to 14 residues. Between the trimmed V and J ends, which lost 3 bases and 3 bases, there was a span of 10 bases. Germline V gives CDR1 SGHRS, CDR2 YFSETQ. Written as DNA, the CDR3 is TGCGCCAGCAGCTACAGTTGGGTCTACAATGAGCAGTTCTTC. It is translated as CASSYSWVYNEQFF.

This clonotype was seen ten or more times. The CDR3 protein is CSARDHRGSAETQYF. CDR3 nucleotides: TGCAGTGCTAGAGATCACAGGGGGTCGGCGGAGACCCAGTACTTC. This chain joins TRBV20-1 and TRBJ2-5, with TRBD1 identical over 8 bases. The germline V gene has CDR1 DFQATT and CDR2 SNEGSKA (reference sequence). V shed 0 bases, J shed 5 bases, and the junction held 8 bases outside the gene matches. The CDR3 covers 15 residues.

The table lists this clonotype with many counts. The chain employs TRBV12-3 or TRBV12-4 and TRBJ2-3, with 14 bases that match TRBD2. The CDR3 is 19 residues long. The J segment lost 2 bases and the V segment lost 2 bases, leaving 9 bases of the junction unmatched. The CDR3 reads CASSLFWTSGRSPTDTQYF. CDR3 bases: TGTGCCAGCAGTTTATTCTGGACTAGCGGGAGGTCTCCCACAGATACGCAGTATTTT.

The rearrangement uses TRBV5-5 and TRBJ2-2; 9 positions match TRBD1. V shed 4 bases and J 7 bases; nucleotides not matched to a gene: 14. The CDR3 is 17 residues long. The germline CDR1 and CDR2 sequences are SGHKS and YYEKEE (reference sequence). CDR3 nucleotides: TGTGCCAGCAGCCATATACCGGGACAGGGATTGGTCGGGGAGCTGTTTTTT. It specifies CASSHIPGQGLVGELFF.

V and J are TRBV5-1 and TRBJ2-2, with TRBD1 matching 7 bases. The V segment lost 0 bases and the J segment 2 bases; nucleotides outside the gene matches: 1. Germline V gene data show CDR1 as SGHRS and CDR2 as YFSETQ. CDR3 length: 15 residues. The CDR3 is CASSLGTGNTGELFF. The CDR3 region has the DNA TGCGCCAGCAGCTTGGGGACAGGCAACACCGGGGAGCTGTTTTTT.

This clonotype came up many times. The chain has TRBV7-2 and TRBJ1-3, with a possible D match to TRBD1 (6 bases). The CDR3 is 16 residues long. V dropped 1 base and J dropped 7 bases, with 17 bases sitting between them. Germline CDR1 is SGHTA and CDR2 is FQGNSA. The CDR3 loop reads CASSLVASGAPNTIYF. The CDR3, as DNA: TGTGCCAGCAGCTTAGTGGCGTCGGGGGCACCGAACACCATATATTTT.

This clonotype occurred many times. The J gene is TRBJ2-5, the V gene TRBV6-1; no clear D gene. The CDR3 is made up of 13 amino acids. Trimming pared 3 bases from V and 3 bases from J, leaving 8 bases between. Germline values: CDR1 MNHNS, CDR2 SASEGT. CDR3 coding DNA: TGTGCCAGCAGTGACAAGTCGGAAGAGACCCAGTACTTC. Translating gives CASSDKSEETQYF.

This clonotype was seen at least ten times. This sequence joins TRBV5-5 and TRBJ2-1; 9 bases agree with TRBD2. Germline V gives CDR1 SGHKS, CDR2 YYEKEE (reference sequence). J was trimmed by 9 bases and V by 0 bases; bases with no gene match: 4. CDR3 length equals 14 residues. CDR3 region: CASSLVAGAPEQFF. The CDR3 nucleotides are TGTGCCAGCAGCTTGGTAGCGGGAGCCCCTGAGCAGTTCTTC.

This clonotype has at least ten counts. V usage is TRBV20-1 and J usage is TRBJ2-7, with D perhaps being TRBD1 or TRBD2 (5 bases each). V shed 3 bases and J shed 2 bases, with 14 bases lying between them. CDR3 size: 14 residues. Per the germline V gene, CDR1 is DFQATT and CDR2 is SNEGSKA (reference sequence). The CDR3 nucleotides are TGCAGTGCTAGCCCCGGGGCCAGGACCTACGAGCAGTACTTC. It is translated as CSASPGARTYEQYF.

This clonotype was counted a few times. The J gene is TRBJ1-1, the V gene TRBV5-1; D uncertain. The CDR3 has 14 amino acids. V was cut by 4 bases and J by 1 base, with 11 bases left in between. Per germline, CDR1 SGHRS and CDR2 YFSETQ. CDR3 nucleotide sequence: TGCGCCAGCAGCGGTGGGCAGGCGAACACTGAAGCTTTCTTT. It codes for CASSGGQANTEAFF.